The rows below give T cell receptor beta chains drawn from one sample of a study of blood T cell repertoires in COVID-19. The method was immunoSEQ multiplex PCR; TCRdb's version includes in-frame clones alone and lacks a portion of them. Among about 190,000 clones listed, roughly 83% were seen once. Input material: PBMCs or T cells enriched from blood (not recorded which). The receptors come from a woman in her 30s who had recovered from COVID-19. CDR3s include the opening cysteine and the closing phenylalanine or tryptophan. A D gene is named only where the DNA matches it firmly. Size is omitted from some rows. Given values are once, few, many or a class for expanded clones.

d_call	v_call	j_call	clone_size	cdr3_nt	cdr3_aa
TRBD2	TRBV7-2	TRBJ2-7	few	TGTGCCAGCAGCTTGTGGACTAGCGGGGGCTACGAGCAGTACTTC	CASSLWTSGGYEQYF
.	TRBV9	TRBJ1-2	.	TGTGCCAGCAGCGCCGGACACGCTAACTATGGCTACACCTTC	CASSAGHANYGYTF
.	TRBV4-1	TRBJ1-2	.	TGCGCCAGCAGCCAAGAGAGAGATCGCTACACCTTC	CASSQERDRYTF
.	TRBV6-5	TRBJ1-1	.	TGTGCCAGCAGTCCCCAGGGCAGATCCGAAGCTTTCTTT	CASSPQGRSEAFF
TRBD1	TRBV10-3	TRBJ2-7	.	TGTGCCATCAGTGAAGATTCGGAGGGACAGGGGACCTACGAGCAGTACTTC	CAISEDSEGQGTYEQYF
TRBD2	TRBV5-1	TRBJ2-5	.	TGCGCCAGCAGCTGGACTAGCGAGGAGACCCAGTACTTC	CASSWTSEETQYF
.	TRBV24-1	TRBJ1-1	.	TGTGCCACCAGTGCCCATCCTTCGGACAGCGAATTGAACACTGAAGCTTTCTTT	CATSAHPSDSELNTEAFF
.	TRBV15	TRBJ2-1	.	TGTGCCACCAGCAGCGAGGAGAAGGTCTACAATGAGCAGTTCTTC	CATSSEEKVYNEQFF
TRBD2	TRBV5-6	TRBJ2-7	.	TGTGCCAGCAGCTTGTTCGCGGCGACTAGCGGGAGGTATTACGAGCAGTACTTC	CASSLFAATSGRYYEQYF
TRBD2	TRBV10-2	TRBJ2-3	.	TGCGCCAGCAGTAAGGGGCTAGCGGGGGGCACAGATACGCAGTATTTT	CASSKGLAGGTDTQYF
.	TRBV5-1	TRBJ2-6	.	TGCGCCAGCAGCTTGGCAGGGGTTGGGGCCAACGTCCTGACTTTC	CASSLAGVGANVLTF
.	TRBV30	TRBJ2-7	.	TGTGCCTGGAGTTTCCCTAGCGCGAGCTCCTACGAGCAGTATTTC	CAWSFPSASSYEQYF
TRBD1	TRBV10-2	TRBJ1-1	.	TGCGCCAGCAGTGAGTGGACAGGACGGAACACTGAAGCTTTCTTT	CASSEWTGRNTEAFF
.	TRBV29-1	TRBJ1-1	.	TGCAGCGTCGTCCAGCGCATTGAAGCTTTCTTT	CSVVQRIEAFF
TRBD2	TRBV7-6	TRBJ2-1	.	TGTGCCAGCAGCGGCATTGGGGGTCTAGCGGGGGGGCCCCGGCAGTTCTTC	CASSGIGGLAGGPRQFF
TRBD2	TRBV27	TRBJ2-7	.	TGTGCCAGCAGTATTAGCGGGAGGTCCTACGAGCAGTACTTC	CASSISGRSYEQYF
TRBD1	TRBV6-5	TRBJ1-2	.	TGTGCCATGTCCGGGACAGGCGGCTACACCTTC	CAMSGTGGYTF
TRBD1	TRBV28	TRBJ1-5	.	TGTGCCAGCCTGGGACAGGTGGGCACCATAGCAAATCAGCCCCAGCATTTT	CASLGQVGTIANQPQHF
TRBD1	TRBV18	TRBJ2-1	.	TGTGCCAGCACCCCGGACAGGATGAACAATGAGCAGTTCTTC	CASTPDRMNNEQFF
TRBD2	TRBV5-4	TRBJ2-7	.	TGTGCCAGCAGCGGGGAGTCGGGACTAGCGGCATACGAGCAGTACTTC	CASSGESGLAAYEQYF
TRBD2	TRBV28	TRBJ2-7	.	TGTGCCAGCAGCCCACTAGCGGGGATCTCCTACGAGCAGTACTTC	CASSPLAGISYEQYF
.	TRBV18	TRBJ1-4	.	TGTGCCAGCTCACTAGGGGCAACTAATGAAAAACTGTTTTTT	CASSLGATNEKLFF
TRBD2	TRBV6-5	TRBJ2-7	.	TGTGCCAGCACTGTCTTAGCGGGGGGATCCTACGAGCAGTACTTC	CASTVLAGGSYEQYF
.	TRBV28	TRBJ1-2	.	TGTGCCAGCAGTCCAGTCCGACAGCCAACTAACTATGGCTACACCTTC	CASSPVRQPTNYGYTF
.	TRBV5-1	TRBJ1-1	.	TGCGCCAGCAGCTTGGCCGGGGAGGGGGCTGAAGCTTTCTTT	CASSLAGEGAEAFF
TRBD1	TRBV9	TRBJ1-2	.	TGTGCCAGCAGCCCCCACCAACAGGGGACCGGCTACACCTTC	CASSPHQQGTGYTF
.	TRBV4-2	TRBJ1-2	.	TGTGCCAGCAGCCCCTACCCAGCGGACTATGGCTACACCTTC	CASSPYPADYGYTF
TRBD1	TRBV28	TRBJ1-3	.	TGTGCCAGCAGGACCGGCTGGACAGGGCCCTCTGGAAACACCATATATTTT	CASRTGWTGPSGNTIYF
.	TRBV5-5	TRBJ1-1	.	TGTGCCAGCAGCTTGGGTATCGGGCCGGGGACTGAAGCTTTCTTT	CASSLGIGPGTEAFF
TRBD2	TRBV5-1	TRBJ2-1	.	TGCGCCAGCAGCTTGGTAGGACTAGCGGCGTACAATGAGCAGTTCTTC	CASSLVGLAAYNEQFF
TRBD2	TRBV30	TRBJ2-1	.	TGTGCCTGGAGTGTAACTAGCGGGTTTTACAATGAGCAGTTCTTC	CAWSVTSGFYNEQFF
.	TRBV5-6	TRBJ2-1	.	TGTGCCAGCAGCTTGAGAGGGCTAAACAATGAGCAGTTCTTC	CASSLRGLNNEQFF
.	TRBV11-2	TRBJ2-3	.	TGTGCCAGCAGCTTAGGAGCCGGTACGCAGTATTTT	CASSLGAGTQYF
.	TRBV20-1	TRBJ1-4	.	TGCAGTGCTAGTGACGTTAGTCGGGGACAACTTGGGCCGGAACTGTTTTTT	CSASDVSRGQLGPELFF
TRBD1	TRBV30	TRBJ1-5	.	TGTGCCTGGAGCGGGACAGTTAGCAATCAGCCCCAGCATTTT	CAWSGTVSNQPQHF
TRBD2	TRBV9	TRBJ2-1	.	TGTGCCAGCAGCCCAGGAGAGGGTTATACGCGCGGACTAGCGGGAGCGGAGAGCAATGAGCAGTTCTTC	CASSPGEGYTRGLAGAESNEQFF